This T cell receptor (beta chain) derives from a study of T-cell memory formation after mild COVID-19. The J segment lost 8 bases and the V segment lost 4 bases, leaving 12 bases of the junction unmatched. The CDR3 is 16 amino acids. The germline gives CDR1 SGHTA, CDR2 FQGNSA. With constant-segment primers, 5'RACE yielded cDNA libraries of TCR alpha and TCR beta that carried sample barcodes and UMIs. Each CDR3 protein is one row after TCRdb ran MiXCR on the 5' RACE reads. Of 550,000 to 600,000 distinct CDR3 sequences in the sample, 20% to 25% were seen once. Concerning this clonotype itself: The target antigen is unknown.

Notes on the study in general: CD4/CD8 balance characterized clones contracting day 15 to 85, and CD4+ skew characterized later expanders.

This rearrangement joins TRBV7-2 to TRBJ2-1, with TRBD1 matching over 9 bases. The sequence came from an adult woman who had mild COVID-19 (a few samples of this study predate the infection). Cell type and time point are not known. Material: PBMCs or a T cell subset sorted from them (not recorded which). CDR3 sequence: CASSSSGGDRVYEQFF. DNA of the CDR3: TGTGCCAGCAGCTCGTCTGGGGGGGACAGGGTATATGAGCAGTTCTTC.